This TCR beta chain was captured in a study of shared clonotypes between healthy human individuals. General study results and limits: Generation probability values for non-shared clonotypes were lower than those for clonotypes shared by all four donors.

With regard to this clone: As yet, its antigen is unknown.

The CDR3 sequence is 14 residues long. The V gene's germline CDR1 is MDHEN and CDR2 SYDVKM. V lost 4 bases and J lost 5, with 12 bases in between. Assay: immunoSEQ multiplex PCR; the TCRdb copy retains only in-frame clones and omits some. This table holds around 100,000 clones, 67% found once. Input material: memory CD8+ T cells sorted from blood. Described subset: CD45RO+ cells pooled with CCR7-negative TemRA cells. The rearrangement links TRBV28 to TRBJ2-4; D is unclear. The sequence came from a man aged 25-45 years in good health. CDR3 region: CASSYLTRENIQYF. CDR3 nucleotides: TGTGCCAGCAGTTACCTGACCCGGGAAAACATTCAGTACTTC.